One and the same sample provided the 31 T cell receptor beta chains below, sequenced in a study of early stage breast cancer tumors. Method: immunoSEQ multiplex PCR; TCRdb's copy keeps in-frame clones and lacks some. The sample holds more than 65,000 clones, 75% to 90% seen once. Source material: blood. These TCRs come from a person in their 40s with breast cancer.

The chain combines TRBV6-5 with TRBJ2-7; unclear D gene. V lost 10 bases and J 3 bases, leaving 16 bases between the germline ends. Germline loops: CDR1 MNHEY, CDR2 SVGAGI. The CDR3 spans 13 residues. The chain's CDR3 is CATKRGAHYEQYF. CDR3 in DNA: TGTGCCACGAAAAGAGGTGCCCACTACGAGCAGTACTTC.

The CDR3: CASIKGRRYNEQFF. The CDR3 DNA is TGTGCCAGCATTAAGGGACGGAGATACAATGAGCAGTTCTTC. The chain employs TRBV6-1 and TRBJ2-1; D tentatively fits TRBD1 or TRBD2 (5 bases each). Germline CDR1 and CDR2: MNHNS and SASEGT. This CDR3 is built from 14 residues. Between the trimmed V and J ends, which lost 7 bases and 4 bases, there was a span of 14 bases.

The V and J genes are TRBV14 and TRBJ2-1; no clear D gene. Trimming left V 3 bases short and J 6 bases short, with 15 bases between. The CDR3 runs to 15 residues. Germline loops: CDR1 SGHDN, CDR2 FVKESK. CDR3 coding DNA: TGTGCCAGCAGCCATACCTCGGCCCGAATCAATGAGCAGTTCTTC. Amino acid sequence: CASSHTSARINEQFF.

V and J are TRBV29-1 and TRBJ1-1, with a weak D call TRBD1 (5 bases). Trimming stripped 0 bases from V and 5 bases from J, with 13 bases between. CDR3 length: 14 amino acids. Germline values: CDR1 SQVTM, CDR2 ANQGSEA. The CDR3 DNA follows: TGCAGCGTTGAAGATCGGGGGGGAGGTACTGAAGCTTTCTTT. Protein sequence: CSVEDRGGGTEAFF.

To note about this clone: Additional DNA sequences in this sample encode the identical CDR3. V gene TRBV29-1 combines with J gene TRBJ1-1; D unresolved. V lost 5 bases to trimming and J lost 5 bases, with 9 bases between them. Germline V gene sequence: CDR1 SQVTM, CDR2 ANQGSEA. The CDR3 runs 11 residues. DNA of the CDR3: TGCAGCGTTCCCGGGAATACTGAAGCTTTCTTT. This translates into CSVPGNTEAFF. The full variable domain, its missing parts supplied by reference TRBV29-1 and TRBJ1-1, is SAVISQKPSRDICQRGTSLTIQCQVDSQVTMMFWYRQQPGQSLTLIATANQGSEATYESGFVIDKFPISRPNLTFSTLTVSNMSPEDSSIYLCSVPGNTEAFFGQGTRLTVV.

The genes are TRBV27 and TRBJ2-2; no clear D. The CDR3 has 17 amino acids. V lost 4 bases to trimming and J lost 0 bases, with 15 bases between them. The germline CDR1 and CDR2 sequences are MNHEY and SMNVEV (reference sequence). The CDR3 DNA reads TGTGCCAGCAGTTACCATCTCTTATCCGCGAACACCGGGGAGCTGTTTTTT. Protein: CASSYHLLSANTGELFF.

The rearrangement joins TRBV6-5 to TRBJ1-4; no firm D call. This CDR3 contains 13 residues. Trimming removed 5 bases at V and 5 bases at J, with 9 bases between. The germline V gene has CDR1 MNHEY and CDR2 SVGAGI. The CDR3 nucleotides are TGTGCCAGCAGTCCTCAGAGAAATGAAAAACTGTTTTTT. It codes for CASSPQRNEKLFF.

The chain employs TRBV4-1 and TRBJ2-1; D is perhaps TRBD2 (6 bases). This CDR3 has 17 amino acids. Trimming pared 1 base from V and 4 bases from J, leaving 17 bases between. Germline CDR1 is MGHRA and CDR2 is YSYEKL. The CDR3 spells CASSQGEHSGAYNEQFF. The CDR3 nucleotides are TGCGCCAGCAGCCAAGGGGAGCATAGCGGAGCATACAATGAGCAGTTCTTC.

CDR3 sequence (DNA): TGCGCCAGCAGCTCCCCTACAGTGCTCGACGAGCAGTACTTC. Translation gives CASSSPTVLDEQYF. V gene TRBV5-1 combines with J gene TRBJ2-7; D remains unclear. The ends were cut back, 3 bases at V and 5 bases at J, with 15 bases in the middle. Germline lookup yields CDR1 SGHRS and CDR2 YFSETQ. The CDR3 spans 14 residues.

CDR3 DNA: TGCGCCAGCAGTGAGACCGGGACAGGGAGAGCTTTCTTT. Protein product: CASSETGTGRAFF. The V and J genes are TRBV10-2 and TRBJ1-1, with 9 nucleotides matching TRBD1. Germline V lookup: CDR1 WSHSY, CDR2 SAAADI. The CDR3 has 13 residues. J gave up 10 bases and V 2 bases, and 5 bases lay outside the gene matches.

The J gene is TRBJ2-1, the V gene TRBV15, with 10 bases matching TRBD1. V shed 0 bases, J shed 5 bases, and the junction held 4 bases outside the gene matches. Germline V gene lookup returns CDR1 LNHNV and CDR2 YYDKDF (reference sequence). CDR3 length: 16 amino acids. In DNA form, the CDR3 reads TGTGCCACCAGCAGAGATCAGGGACAGGGGAACAATGAGCAGTTCTTC. It codes for CATSRDQGQGNNEQFF. The full variable domain, with the rest looked up from reference TRBV15 and TRBJ2-1, is DAMVIQNPRYQVTQFGKPVTLSCSQTLNHNVMYWYQQKSSQAPKLLFHYYDKDFNNEADTPDNFQSRRPNTSFCFLDIRSPGLGDTAMYLCATSRDQGQGNNEQFFGPGTRLTVL.

The gene calls are TRBV30 and TRBJ1-1; D is perhaps TRBD1 (6 bases). The CDR3 is 13 amino acids. Looked up from germline, CDR1 is GTSNPN and CDR2 is SVGIG (reference sequence). V dropped 4 bases and J dropped 5 bases, with 14 bases sitting between them. CDR3 DNA sequence: TGTGCCTGGAATCTCCTAGGGGGGACTGAAGCTTTCTTT. This encodes CAWNLLGGTEAFF.

The rearrangement uses TRBV6-1 and TRBJ2-2; the match to TRBD1 covers 10 bases. The V and J ends lost 1 base and 4 bases, in that order; junction bases with no gene match: 3. CDR3 length equals 16 residues. The germline V gene encodes CDR1 MNHNS and CDR2 SASEGT. CDR3 sequence: CASSEDGTGVTGELFF. The CDR3 nucleotides read TGTGCCAGCAGTGAAGATGGGACAGGGGTCACCGGGGAGCTGTTTTTT.

V and J are TRBV19 and TRBJ2-1; a possible D gene is TRBD2 (6 bases). This CDR3 is built from 17 residues. The germline V gene encodes CDR1 LNHDA and CDR2 SQIVND (reference sequence). Trimming removed 0 bases from V and 1 base from J, with 13 bases in between. The CDR3 protein is CASSIEDYGYSYNEQFF. Here the CDR3 DNA reads TGTGCCAGTAGTATAGAGGACTATGGTTATTCCTACAATGAGCAGTTCTTC.

This clone was picked up one time. The chain couples TRBV9 to TRBJ1-2; 8 bases agree with TRBD1. Germline V CDR1 and CDR2: SGDLS, YYNGEE. The CDR3 extends over 15 amino acids. Trimming took 5 bases from V and 3 from J; bases not matched to a gene: 9. CDR3 DNA: TGTGCCAGCAGATCCGGGACAGGTGCCTACTATGGCTACACCTTC. The encoded protein is CASRSGTGAYYGYTF. Variable domain in full (rest from reference TRBV9 and TRBJ1-2): DSGVTQTPKHLITATGQRVTLRCSPRSGDLSVYWYQQSLDQGLQFLIQYYNGEERAKGNILERFSAQQFPDLHSELNLSSLELGDSALYFCASRSGTGAYYGYTFGSGTRLTVV.

The rearrangement joins TRBV9 to TRBJ2-1; 9 bases fit TRBD1. The junction had 3 bases not matched to a gene; V was cut back by 5 bases and J by 3 bases. The CDR3 runs 14 residues. Germline CDR1 is SGDLS and CDR2 is YYNGEE. This CDR3 is CASRDRGDYNEQFF. Here the CDR3 DNA reads TGTGCCAGCAGAGACAGGGGGGACTACAATGAGCAGTTCTTC.

The V and J genes are TRBV30 and TRBJ2-7; possibly TRBD2 for D (5 bases). The CDR3 loop spans 12 amino acids. Per the germline V gene, CDR1 is GTSNPN and CDR2 is SVGIG (reference sequence). V shed 7 bases and J shed 3 bases, with 13 bases lying between them. This CDR3 is CAYGLLFYEQYF. In DNA, the CDR3 is TGTGCCTATGGACTCCTCTTCTACGAGCAGTACTTC.

V gene TRBV2 combines with J gene TRBJ1-3; 8 bases align to TRBD1. The CDR3 covers 14 residues. Looked up from germline, CDR1 is SNHLY and CDR2 is FYNNEI. The V gene end was trimmed by 9 bases and the J gene end by 6 bases; junction bases not matched to a gene: 10. CDR3 DNA sequence: TGTGCCAGTCCGGACCAGGGGGCTACAAACACCATATATTTT. It translates to CASPDQGATNTIYF.

This chain joins TRBV7-9 and TRBJ2-1, with 9 bases fitting TRBD2. Germline V gives CDR1 SEHNR, CDR2 FQNEAQ (reference sequence). This CDR3 region has 15 residues. V shed 5 bases, J shed 3 bases, and the junction held 5 bases outside the gene matches. In DNA form, the CDR3 reads TGTGCCAGCAGCCAGACTAGCGGCCACTACAATGAGCAGTTCTTC. Protein: CASSQTSGHYNEQFF. Drawing the rest from reference TRBV7-9 and TRBJ2-1, the complete variable domain is DTGVSQNPRHKITKRGQNVTFRCDPISEHNRLYWYRQTLGQGPEFLTYFQNEAQLEKSRLLSDRFSAERPKGSFSTLEIQRTEQGDSAMYLCASSQTSGHYNEQFFGPGTRLTVL.

This clone is a singleton in its sample. The chain recombines TRBV7-8 with TRBJ2-7; D call uncertain. Trimming pared 4 bases from V and 1 base from J, leaving 14 bases between. Per the germline V gene, CDR1 is SGHVS and CDR2 is FQNEAQ. The CDR3 has 15 residues. The CDR3 DNA sequence: TGTGCCAGCAGCTCCTTATTGAGAGTTTCCTACGAGCAGTACTTC. Translating gives CASSSLLRVSYEQYF.

V usage is TRBV27 and J usage is TRBJ2-3; 7 positions agree with TRBD2. Unmatched junction bases numbered 13, after V lost 6 bases and J lost 7 bases. Germline lookup yields CDR1 MNHEY and CDR2 SMNVEV (reference sequence). The CDR3 has 15 residues. The CDR3 DNA reads as TGTGCCAGCAGCCTCGGGGGGATTCGGCTATATACGCAGTATTTT. The encoded protein is CASSLGGIRLYTQYF.

This chain connects TRBV30 to TRBJ1-5; D call uncertain. V lost 2 bases, J lost 5 bases, and 10 bases lay in between. CDR3 size: 13 residues. Germline assignment: CDR1 GTSNPN and CDR2 SVGIG (reference sequence). This CDR3 reads CAWSRKPDQPQHF. As DNA, the CDR3 is TGTGCCTGGAGTCGAAAGCCGGATCAGCCCCAGCATTTT.

J is TRBJ2-7 and V is TRBV6-5; weak D call: TRBD1 (5 bases). The V gene lost 6 bases and the J gene lost 3 bases, with 12 bases spanning the gap. Germline V CDR1 and CDR2: MNHEY, SVGAGI. The CDR3 length is 13 residues. The chain's CDR3 is CASSILTDYEQYF. The DNA of the CDR3 is TGTGCCAGCAGCATCCTGACAGACTACGAGCAGTACTTC.

This clone was picked up a small number of times. J is TRBJ2-7 and V is TRBV6-6; possibly TRBD1 for D (5 bases). Trimming shortened V by 7 bases and J by 7 bases, and 17 bases separated the two germline ends. Looked up from germline, CDR1 is MNHNY and CDR2 is SVGAGI (reference sequence). The CDR3 sequence is 13 residues long. The CDR3: CASTGQGNGEQYF. CDR3 DNA: TGTGCCAGCACCGGACAAGGGAATGGGGAGCAGTACTTC.

This clone occurred a few times. J is TRBJ2-2 and V is TRBV7-3; unclear D gene. Germline lookup yields CDR1 SGHTA and CDR2 FQGTGA. This CDR3 is 13 amino acids long. V lost 5 bases, J lost 4 bases, and 8 bases lay in between. Here the CDR3 reads CASSRDRTGELFF. The DNA of the CDR3 is TGTGCCAGCAGCCGCGATCGCACCGGGGAGCTGTTTTTT.

The chain uses TRBV7-6 and TRBJ2-2; D unclear. Trimming cost V 5 bases and J 1 base, with 2 bases left between them. This CDR3 contains 12 residues. The V gene's germline CDR1 is SGHVS and CDR2 FNYEAQ. This CDR3 reads CASSKNTGELFF. Here the CDR3 DNA reads TGTGCCAGCAGCAAGAACACCGGGGAGCTGTTTTTT.

The V and J genes are TRBV19 and TRBJ1-1; 8 bases line up with TRBD1. The V gene's germline CDR1 is LNHDA and CDR2 SQIVND (reference sequence). The CDR3 is 14 amino acids. Trimming cost V 4 bases and J 11 bases; bases outside gene matches: 12. The CDR3 nucleotides are TGTGCCAGTAGTAAAGGGCAGGGGGCCCGAGACGCTTTCTTT. Amino acids: CASSKGQGARDAFF.

V gene TRBV6-1 combines with J gene TRBJ2-5; TRBD1 matches 9 bases. This CDR3 is built from 14 residues. The ends lost 4 bases at V and 5 bases at J; junction bases unmatched: 5. Per germline, CDR1 MNHNS and CDR2 SASEGT. The CDR3 DNA is TGTGCCAGCAGTGTTTACAGGGGGCCTGAGACCCAGTACTTC. Translated, it gives CASSVYRGPETQYF.

This clone was recorded a few times. The chain uses TRBV6-1 and TRBJ1-1, with TRBD1 matching over 7 bases. Germline loops: CDR1 MNHNS, CDR2 SASEGT. CDR3 length equals 15 residues. The V and J ends lost 6 bases and 3 bases, in that order; junction bases with no gene match: 10. In DNA, the CDR3 is TGTGCCAGCAGCCCCGGACAGGTCTTTTACACTGAAGCTTTCTTT. Protein sequence: CASSPGQVFYTEAFF.

The V and J genes are TRBV29-1 and TRBJ1-1; D remains ambiguous. V lost 5 bases and J lost 0, with 10 bases in between. Per germline, CDR1 SQVTM and CDR2 ANQGSEA. The CDR3 is 13 residues long. The CDR3 spells CSVKPGMNTEAFF. The CDR3 nucleotides read TGCAGCGTTAAACCGGGGATGAACACTGAAGCTTTCTTT.

The chain couples TRBV7-6 to TRBJ2-2; D is unclear. The CDR3 extends over 15 amino acids. With 0 bases removed from V and 4 bases from J, the gap between germline ends came to 9 bases. From germline, CDR1 is SGHVS and CDR2 FNYEAQ. This CDR3 reads CASSLASVLTGELFF. DNA of the CDR3: TGTGCCAGCAGCTTAGCGTCCGTGCTCACCGGGGAGCTGTTTTTT.